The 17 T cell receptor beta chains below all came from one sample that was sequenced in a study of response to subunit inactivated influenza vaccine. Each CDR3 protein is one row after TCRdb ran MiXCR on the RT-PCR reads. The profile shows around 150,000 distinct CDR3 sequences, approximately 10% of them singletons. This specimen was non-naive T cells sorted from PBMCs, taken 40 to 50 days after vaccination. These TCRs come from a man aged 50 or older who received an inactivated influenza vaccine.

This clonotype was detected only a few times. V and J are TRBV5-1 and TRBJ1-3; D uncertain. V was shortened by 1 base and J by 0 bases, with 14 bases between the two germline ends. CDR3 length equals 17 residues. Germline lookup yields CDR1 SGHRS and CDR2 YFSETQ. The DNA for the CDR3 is TGCGCCAGCAGCTTGTTAGGCACCGCGTACTCTGGAAACACCATATATTTT. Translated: CASSLLGTAYSGNTIYF.

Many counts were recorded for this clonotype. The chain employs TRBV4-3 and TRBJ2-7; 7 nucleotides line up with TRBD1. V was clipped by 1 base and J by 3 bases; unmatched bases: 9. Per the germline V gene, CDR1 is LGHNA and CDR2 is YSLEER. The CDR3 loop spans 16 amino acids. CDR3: CASSQVADRIFYEQYF. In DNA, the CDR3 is TGCGCCAGCAGCCAAGTGGCGGACAGGATATTCTACGAGCAGTACTTC.

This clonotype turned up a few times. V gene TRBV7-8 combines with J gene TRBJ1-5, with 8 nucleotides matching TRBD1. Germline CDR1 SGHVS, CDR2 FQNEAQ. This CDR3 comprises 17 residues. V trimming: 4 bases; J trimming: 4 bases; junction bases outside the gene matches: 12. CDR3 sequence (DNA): TGTGCCAGCAGCTCCTTCTACCGGGACAGGAAAAATCAGCCCCAGCATTTT. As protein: CASSSFYRDRKNQPQHF.

CDR3 sequence (DNA): TGCAGCGGTGGTCGAGGGGATGAAAAACTGTTTTTT. Translating it yields CSGGRGDEKLFF. The chain recombines TRBV29-1 with TRBJ1-4; TRBD1 is a possible D gene (5 bases). Germline V gene lookup returns CDR1 SQVTM and CDR2 ANQGSEA. Deletions cut 7 bases from V and 6 bases from J, with 12 bases between. This CDR3 is 12 amino acids long.

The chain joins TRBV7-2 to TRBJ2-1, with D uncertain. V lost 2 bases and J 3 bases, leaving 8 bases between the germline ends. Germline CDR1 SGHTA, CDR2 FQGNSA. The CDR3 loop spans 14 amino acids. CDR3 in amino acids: CASSLQSVYNEQFF. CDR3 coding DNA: TGTGCCAGCAGCTTACAATCTGTCTACAATGAGCAGTTCTTC.

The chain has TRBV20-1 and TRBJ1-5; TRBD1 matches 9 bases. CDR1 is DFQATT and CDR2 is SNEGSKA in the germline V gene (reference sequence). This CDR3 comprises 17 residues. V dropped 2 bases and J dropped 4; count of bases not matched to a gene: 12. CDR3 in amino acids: CSARLFQGQGSNQPQHF. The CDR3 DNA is TGCAGTGCTAGACTCTTTCAGGGACAGGGAAGTAATCAGCCCCAGCATTTT.

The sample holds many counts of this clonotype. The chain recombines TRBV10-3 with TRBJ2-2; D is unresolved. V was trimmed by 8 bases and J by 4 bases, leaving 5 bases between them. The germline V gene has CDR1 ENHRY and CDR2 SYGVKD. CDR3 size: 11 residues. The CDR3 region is CAIATTGELFF. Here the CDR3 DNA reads TGTGCCATCGCCACCACCGGGGAGCTGTTTTTT.

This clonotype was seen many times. The CDR3 is CASSLGPGSTDTQYF. CDR3 bases: TGCGCCAGCAGCTTGGGTCCAGGGAGCACAGATACGCAGTATTTT. The chain combines TRBV5-1 with TRBJ2-3, with D perhaps matching TRBD1 (5 bases). This CDR3 has 15 residues. The germline gives CDR1 SGHRS, CDR2 YFSETQ. V dropped 0 bases and J dropped 0 bases, with 8 bases sitting between them.

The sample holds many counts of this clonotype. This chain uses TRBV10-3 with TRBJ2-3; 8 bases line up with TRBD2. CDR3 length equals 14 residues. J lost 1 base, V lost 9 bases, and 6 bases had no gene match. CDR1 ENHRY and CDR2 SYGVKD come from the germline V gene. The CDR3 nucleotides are TGTGCCATGTCACAAGCGGGGGGCACAGATACGCAGTATTTT. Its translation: CAMSQAGGTDTQYF.

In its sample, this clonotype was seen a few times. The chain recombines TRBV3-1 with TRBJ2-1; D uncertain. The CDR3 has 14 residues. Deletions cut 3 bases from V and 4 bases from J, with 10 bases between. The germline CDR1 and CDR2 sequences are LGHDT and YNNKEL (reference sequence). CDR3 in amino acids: CASSQAHGYNEQFF. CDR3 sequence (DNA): TGTGCCAGCAGCCAGGCCCATGGTTACAATGAGCAGTTCTTC.

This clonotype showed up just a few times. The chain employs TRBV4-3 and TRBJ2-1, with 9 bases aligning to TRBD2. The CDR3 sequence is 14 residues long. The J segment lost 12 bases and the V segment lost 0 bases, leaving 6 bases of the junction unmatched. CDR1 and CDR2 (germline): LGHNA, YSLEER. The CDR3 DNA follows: TGCGCCAGCAGCCAAGAACGCGGGGGGGCCGCGCAGTTCTTC. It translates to CASSQERGGAAQFF.

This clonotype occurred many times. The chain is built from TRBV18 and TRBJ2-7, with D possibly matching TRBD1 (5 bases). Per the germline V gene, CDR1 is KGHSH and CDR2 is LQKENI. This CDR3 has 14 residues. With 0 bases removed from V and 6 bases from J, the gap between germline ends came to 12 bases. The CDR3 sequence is CASSPPRVGSEQYF. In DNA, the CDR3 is TGTGCCAGCTCACCACCCAGGGTTGGAAGCGAGCAGTACTTC.

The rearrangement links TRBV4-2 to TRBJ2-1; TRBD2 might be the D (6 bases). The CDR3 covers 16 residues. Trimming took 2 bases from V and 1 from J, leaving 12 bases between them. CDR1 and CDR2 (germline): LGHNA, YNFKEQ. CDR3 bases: TGTGCCAGCAGCCAAAGTAGCGGTCATTCCTACAATGAGCAGTTCTTC. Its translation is CASSQSSGHSYNEQFF.

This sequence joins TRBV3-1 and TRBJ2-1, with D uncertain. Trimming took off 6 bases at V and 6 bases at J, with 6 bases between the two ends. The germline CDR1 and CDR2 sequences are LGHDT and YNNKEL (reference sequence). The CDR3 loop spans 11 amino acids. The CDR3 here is CASSILNEQFF. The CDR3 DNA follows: TGTGCCAGCAGTATACTCAATGAGCAGTTCTTC.

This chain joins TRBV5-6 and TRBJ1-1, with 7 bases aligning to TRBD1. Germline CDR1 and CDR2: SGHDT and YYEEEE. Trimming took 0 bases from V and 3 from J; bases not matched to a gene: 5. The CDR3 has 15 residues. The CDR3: CASSLVHRGDTEAFF. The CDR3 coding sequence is TGTGCCAGCAGCTTGGTCCACAGGGGTGACACTGAAGCTTTCTTT.

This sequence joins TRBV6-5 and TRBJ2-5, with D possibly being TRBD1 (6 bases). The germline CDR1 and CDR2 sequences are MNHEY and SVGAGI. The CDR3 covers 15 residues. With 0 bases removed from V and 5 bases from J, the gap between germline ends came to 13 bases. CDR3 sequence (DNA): TGTGCCAGCAGTTACTCGATGGACAGTCTCGAGACCCAGTACTTC. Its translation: CASSYSMDSLETQYF.

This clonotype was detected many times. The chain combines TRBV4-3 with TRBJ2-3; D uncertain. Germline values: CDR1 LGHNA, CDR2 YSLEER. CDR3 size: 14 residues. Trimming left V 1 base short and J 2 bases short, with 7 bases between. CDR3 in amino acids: CASSQGAVTDTQYF. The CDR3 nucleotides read TGCGCCAGCAGCCAAGGCGCCGTCACAGATACGCAGTATTTT.